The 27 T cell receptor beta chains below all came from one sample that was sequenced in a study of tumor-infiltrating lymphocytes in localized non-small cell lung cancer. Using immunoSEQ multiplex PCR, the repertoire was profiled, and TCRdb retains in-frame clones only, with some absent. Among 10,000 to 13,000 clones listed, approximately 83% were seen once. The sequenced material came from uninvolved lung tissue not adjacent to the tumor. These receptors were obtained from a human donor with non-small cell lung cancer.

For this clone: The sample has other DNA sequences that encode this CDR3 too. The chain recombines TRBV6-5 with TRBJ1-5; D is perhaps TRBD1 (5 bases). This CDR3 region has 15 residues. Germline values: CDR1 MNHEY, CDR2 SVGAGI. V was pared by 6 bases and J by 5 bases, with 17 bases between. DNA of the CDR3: TGTGCCAGCAGCCGACGGCCAGGGCACGATCAGCCCCAGCATTTT. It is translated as CASSRRPGHDQPQHF.

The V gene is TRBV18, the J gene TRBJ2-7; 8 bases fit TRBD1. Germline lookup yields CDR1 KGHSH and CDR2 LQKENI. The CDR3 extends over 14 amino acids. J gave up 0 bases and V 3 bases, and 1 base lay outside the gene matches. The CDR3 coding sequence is TGTGCCAGCTCACCTGGACAGGGCTCCTACGAGCAGTACTTC. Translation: CASSPGQGSYEQYF.

In DNA, the CDR3 is TGTGCCAGCTCGCCCCGGGCCAACGTCCTGACTTTC. It specifies CASSPRANVLTF. The chain couples TRBV7-2 to TRBJ2-6; no firm D call. Germline CDR1 and CDR2: SGHTA and FQGNSA. The germline V and J ends were trimmed by 8 bases and 5 bases, with 7 bases remaining between them. The CDR3 totals 12 residues.

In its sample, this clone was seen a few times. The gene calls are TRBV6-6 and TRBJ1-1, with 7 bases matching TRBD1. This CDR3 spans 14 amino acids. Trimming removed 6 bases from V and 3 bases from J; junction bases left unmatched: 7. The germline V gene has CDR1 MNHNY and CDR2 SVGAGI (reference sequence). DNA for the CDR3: TGTGCCAGCAGAACAGGGGAAGGGTACACTGAAGCTTTCTTT. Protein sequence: CASRTGEGYTEAFF.

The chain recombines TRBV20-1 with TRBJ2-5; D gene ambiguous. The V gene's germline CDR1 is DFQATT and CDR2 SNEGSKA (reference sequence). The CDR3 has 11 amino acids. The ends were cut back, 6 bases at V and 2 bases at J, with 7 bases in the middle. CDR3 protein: CSAQLQETQYF. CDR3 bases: TGCAGTGCCCAGCTACAAGAGACCCAGTACTTC.

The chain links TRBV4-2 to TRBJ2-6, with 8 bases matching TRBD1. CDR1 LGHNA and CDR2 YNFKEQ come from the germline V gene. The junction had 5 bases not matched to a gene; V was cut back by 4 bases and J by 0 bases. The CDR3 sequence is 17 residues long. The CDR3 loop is CASSRGTGDSGANVLTF. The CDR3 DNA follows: TGTGCCAGCAGCCGAGGGACAGGTGACTCTGGGGCCAACGTCCTGACTTTC.

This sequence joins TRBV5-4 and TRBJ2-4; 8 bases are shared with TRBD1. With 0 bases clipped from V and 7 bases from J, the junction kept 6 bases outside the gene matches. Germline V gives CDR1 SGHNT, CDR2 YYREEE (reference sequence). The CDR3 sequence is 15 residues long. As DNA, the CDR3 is TGTGCCAGCAGCTTGGCCCAGGGGGCCCGGAACATTCAGTACTTC. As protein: CASSLAQGARNIQYF.

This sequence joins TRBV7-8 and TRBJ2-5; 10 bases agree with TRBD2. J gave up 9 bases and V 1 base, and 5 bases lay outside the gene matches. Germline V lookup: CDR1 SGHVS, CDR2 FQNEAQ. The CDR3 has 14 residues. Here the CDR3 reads CASSLDSSGGAQYF. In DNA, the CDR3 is TGTGCCAGCAGCTTAGATTCGAGCGGGGGGGCCCAGTACTTC.

The DNA of the CDR3 is TGCGCCAGCAGCCAAGATAGGGGGGCCGGGAATCAGCATTTT. This codes for CASSQDRGAGNQHF. The V and J genes are TRBV4-1 and TRBJ1-5; D is possibly TRBD1 (6 bases). V lost 0 bases and J 13 bases, leaving 16 bases between the germline ends. The CDR3 is made up of 14 amino acids. Germline V gene sequence: CDR1 MGHRA, CDR2 YSYEKL.

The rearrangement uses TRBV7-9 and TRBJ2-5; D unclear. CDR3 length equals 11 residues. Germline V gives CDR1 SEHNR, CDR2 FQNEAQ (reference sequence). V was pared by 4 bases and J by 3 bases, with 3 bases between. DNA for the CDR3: TGTGCCAGCAGCTCTAAAGAGACCCAGTACTTC. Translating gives CASSSKETQYF.

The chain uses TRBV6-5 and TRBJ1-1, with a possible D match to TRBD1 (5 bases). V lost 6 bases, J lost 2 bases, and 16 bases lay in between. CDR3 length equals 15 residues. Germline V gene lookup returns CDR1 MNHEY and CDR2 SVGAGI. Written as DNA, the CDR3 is TGTGCCAGCAGATTATCTGGACATTCTAACACTGAAGCTTTCTTT. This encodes CASRLSGHSNTEAFF.

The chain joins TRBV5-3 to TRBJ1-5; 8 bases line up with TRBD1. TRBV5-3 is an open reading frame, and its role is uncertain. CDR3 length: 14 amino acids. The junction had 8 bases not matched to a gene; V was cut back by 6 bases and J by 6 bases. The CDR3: CARMGRGLVQPQHF. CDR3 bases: TGTGCCAGAATGGGCAGGGGGCTCGTTCAGCCCCAGCATTTT.

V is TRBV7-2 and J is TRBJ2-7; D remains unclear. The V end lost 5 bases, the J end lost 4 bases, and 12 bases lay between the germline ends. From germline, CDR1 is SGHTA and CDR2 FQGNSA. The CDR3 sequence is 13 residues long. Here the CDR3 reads CASSPPGRYEQYF. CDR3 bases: TGTGCCAGCAGCCCTCCAGGACGGTACGAGCAGTACTTC.

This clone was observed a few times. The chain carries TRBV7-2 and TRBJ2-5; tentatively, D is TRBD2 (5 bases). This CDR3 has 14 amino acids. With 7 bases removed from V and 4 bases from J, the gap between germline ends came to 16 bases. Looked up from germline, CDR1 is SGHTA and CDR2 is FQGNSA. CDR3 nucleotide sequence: TGTGCCAGCAAGGAGGAAGGATTTGGAGAGACCCAGTACTTC. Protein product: CASKEEGFGETQYF.

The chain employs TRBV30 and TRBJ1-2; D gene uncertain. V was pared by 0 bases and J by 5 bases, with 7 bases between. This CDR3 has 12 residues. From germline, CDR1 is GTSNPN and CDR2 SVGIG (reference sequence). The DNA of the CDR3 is TGTGCCTGGAGTGTCGGGCCTTATGGCTACACCTTC. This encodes CAWSVGPYGYTF.

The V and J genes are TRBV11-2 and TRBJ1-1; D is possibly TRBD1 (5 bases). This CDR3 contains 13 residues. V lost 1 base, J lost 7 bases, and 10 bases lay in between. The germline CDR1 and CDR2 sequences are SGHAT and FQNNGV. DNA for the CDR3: TGTGCCAGCAGCTTAGCCAGGAGGGGTGAAGCTTTCTTT. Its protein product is CASSLARRGEAFF. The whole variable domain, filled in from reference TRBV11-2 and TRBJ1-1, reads EAGVAQSPRYKIIEKRQSVAFWCNPISGHATLYWYQQILGQGPKLLIQFQNNGVVDDSQLPKDRFSAERLKGVDSTLKIQPAKLEDSAVYLCASSLARRGEAFFGQGTRLTVV.

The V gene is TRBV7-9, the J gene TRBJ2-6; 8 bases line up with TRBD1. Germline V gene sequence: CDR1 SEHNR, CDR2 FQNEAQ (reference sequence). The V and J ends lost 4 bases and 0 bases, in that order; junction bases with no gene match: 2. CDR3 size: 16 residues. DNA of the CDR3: TGTGCCAGCAGCTGGGGACAGGTCTCTGGGGCCAACGTCCTGACTTTC. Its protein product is CASSWGQVSGANVLTF.

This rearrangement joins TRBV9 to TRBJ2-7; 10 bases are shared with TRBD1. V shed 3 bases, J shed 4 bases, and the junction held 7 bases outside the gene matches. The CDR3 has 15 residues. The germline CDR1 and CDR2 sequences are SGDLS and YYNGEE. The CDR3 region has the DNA TGTGCCAGCAGCGCGTCGACAGGGGGCTTGTACGAGCAGTACTTC. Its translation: CASSASTGGLYEQYF.

CDR3 protein: CASSPGDRPAFTEAFF. CDR3 in DNA: TGCGCCAGCAGCCCGGGGGACAGACCAGCCTTCACTGAAGCTTTCTTT. The chain uses TRBV5-1 and TRBJ1-1; 7 bases align to TRBD1. Germline V gene sequence: CDR1 SGHRS, CDR2 YFSETQ. V was clipped by 4 bases and J by 4 bases; unmatched bases: 13. There are 16 residues in the CDR3.

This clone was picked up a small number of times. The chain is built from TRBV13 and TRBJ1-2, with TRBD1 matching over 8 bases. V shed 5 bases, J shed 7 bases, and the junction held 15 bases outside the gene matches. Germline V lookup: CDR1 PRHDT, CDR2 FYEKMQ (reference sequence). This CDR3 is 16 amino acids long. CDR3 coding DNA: TGTGCCAGCAGCCCGTCCGGGACAGGAACCGTTTTTGGCTACACCTTC. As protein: CASSPSGTGTVFGYTF. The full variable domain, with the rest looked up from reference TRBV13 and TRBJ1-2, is AAGVIQSPRHLIKEKRETATLKCYPIPRHDTVYWYQQGPGQDPQFLISFYEKMQSDKGSIPDRFSAQQFSDYHSELNMSSLELGDSALYFCASSPSGTGTVFGYTFGSGTRLTVV.

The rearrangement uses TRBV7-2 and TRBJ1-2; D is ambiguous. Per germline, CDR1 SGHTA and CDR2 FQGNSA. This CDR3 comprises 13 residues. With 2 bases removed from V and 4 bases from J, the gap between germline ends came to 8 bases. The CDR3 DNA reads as TGTGCCAGCAGCTTAAACACTTTCTATGGCTACACCTTC. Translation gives CASSLNTFYGYTF. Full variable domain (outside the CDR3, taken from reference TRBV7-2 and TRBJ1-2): GAGVSQSPSNKVTEKGKDVELRCDPISGHTALYWYRQSLGQGLEFLIYFQGNSAPDKSGLPSDRFSAERTGGSVSTLTIQRTQQEDSAVYLCASSLNTFYGYTFGSGTRLTVV.

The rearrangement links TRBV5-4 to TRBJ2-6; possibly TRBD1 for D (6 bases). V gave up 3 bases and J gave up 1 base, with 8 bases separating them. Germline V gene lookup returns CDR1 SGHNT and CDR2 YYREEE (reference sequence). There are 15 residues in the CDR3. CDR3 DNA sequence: TGTGCCAGCAGCTCTCAGGGGTCTGGGGCCAACGTCCTGACTTTC. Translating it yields CASSSQGSGANVLTF.

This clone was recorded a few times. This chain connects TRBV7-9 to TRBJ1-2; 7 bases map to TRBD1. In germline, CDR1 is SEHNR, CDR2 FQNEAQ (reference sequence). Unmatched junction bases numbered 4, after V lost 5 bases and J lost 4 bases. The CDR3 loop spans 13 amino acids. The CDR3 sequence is CASSMRDSYGYTF. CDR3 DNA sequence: TGTGCCAGCAGCATGAGGGACAGCTATGGCTACACCTTC.

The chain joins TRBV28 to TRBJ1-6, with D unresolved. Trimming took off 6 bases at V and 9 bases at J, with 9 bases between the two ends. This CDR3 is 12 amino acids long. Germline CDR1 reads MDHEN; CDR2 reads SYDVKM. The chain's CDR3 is CASRPSFSPLHF. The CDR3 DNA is TGTGCCAGCAGACCTTCATTTTCACCCCTCCACTTT. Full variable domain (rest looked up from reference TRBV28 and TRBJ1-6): DVKVTQSSRYLVKRTGEKVFLECVQDMDHENMFWYRQDPGLGLRLIYFSYDVKMKEKGDIPEGYSVSREKKERFSLILESASTNQTSMYLCASRPSFSPLHFGNGTRLTVT.

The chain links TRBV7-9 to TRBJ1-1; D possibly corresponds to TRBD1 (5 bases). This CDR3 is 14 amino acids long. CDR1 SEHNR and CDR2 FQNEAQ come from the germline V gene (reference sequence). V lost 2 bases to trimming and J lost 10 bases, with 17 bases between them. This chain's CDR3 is CASSLQKGSERAFF. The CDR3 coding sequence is TGTGCCAGCAGCTTACAGAAGGGGAGTGAACGAGCTTTCTTT.

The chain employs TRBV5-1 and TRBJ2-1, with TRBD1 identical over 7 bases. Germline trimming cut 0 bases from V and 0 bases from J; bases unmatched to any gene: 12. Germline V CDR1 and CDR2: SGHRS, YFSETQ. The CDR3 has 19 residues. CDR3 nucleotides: TGCGCCAGCAGCTTGGGAGGGACAGTGACACGAATCTCCTACAATGAGCAGTTCTTC. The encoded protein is CASSLGGTVTRISYNEQFF.

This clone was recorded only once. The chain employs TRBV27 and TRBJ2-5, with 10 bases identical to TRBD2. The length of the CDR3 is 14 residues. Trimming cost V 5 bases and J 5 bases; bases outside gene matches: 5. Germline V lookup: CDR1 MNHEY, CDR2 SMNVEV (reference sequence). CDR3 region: CASSQRGGGETQYF. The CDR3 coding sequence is TGTGCCAGCAGTCAGCGGGGGGGCGGCGAGACCCAGTACTTC.